This T cell receptor (beta chain) derives from a study of patients and donors after allogeneic stem cell transplantation. The trim removed 0 bases at V and 2 bases at J, leaving 7 bases unmatched. This CDR3 is 17 amino acids long. CDR1 and CDR2 (germline): SGHRS, YFSETQ. TCRdb fed the RT-PCR reads into MiXCR, producing one record per CDR3 protein. The table shows about 150,000 distinct CDR3 sequences, with 24% occurring only once. The chain is built from TRBV5-1 and TRBJ2-1, with TRBD1 matching over 8 bases. The origin of this receptor is a human donor who was either an allogeneic HSCT recipient or a stem cell or donor lymphocyte infusion donor (not recorded which). It is not recorded whose cells these are; they may come from a transplant donor. The sequenced material came from blood, either unsorted or a sorted T cell fraction (not recorded which). The CDR3 region has the DNA TGCGCCAGCAGCTTGGTTCGGGGGACAGGTACCTACAATGAGCAGTTCTTC. The encoded protein is CASSLVRGTGTYNEQFF.